Sequencing of this T cell receptor beta chain was carried out in a study of blood T cell repertoires in COVID-19. Study at large: Samples of COVID-19 (acute and convalescent) were obtained from the United States, Italy and Spain.

This clone was seen only a few times. The data were produced by immunoSEQ multiplex PCR, yet TCRdb's version contains in-frame clones alone and is incomplete. The repertoire holds roughly 120,000 clones, with almost 80% as singletons. The CDR3 is made up of 11 amino acids. In germline, CDR1 is MNHEY, CDR2 SVGEGT. Trimming took off 6 bases at V and 4 bases at J, with 7 bases between the two ends. The sample was peripheral blood. V is TRBV6-2 or TRBV6-3 and J is TRBJ2-7; D remains unclear. The sequence was collected from a woman of 80 years or more with active or convalescent COVID-19. The CDR3 here is CASSPLYEQYF. CDR3 nucleotides: TGTGCCAGCAGCCCACTTTACGAGCAGTACTTC.